This TCR beta chain emerged from a study of CD8 T cells in ankylosing spondylitis. 5'-RACE, quantitative and with molecular barcodes, yielded the TCR beta libraries. TCRdb re-derived calls from the 5' RACE reads in MiXCR, one entry per CDR3 protein. This sample carries some 140,000 distinct CDR3 sequences, about 10% of them seen once, and the ten largest clones take about 4%. Broader study findings: Certain motif variants had earlier been reported in reactive arthritis synovial fluid and blood. Several highly homologous variants made up a TCR beta motif, and this motif appeared characteristic of ankylosing spondylitis blood. Reported data indicate significant enrichment of disease-linked clones within matched ankylosing spondylitis synovial fluid.

This clonotype was seen ten or more times. The antigen is not known. The CDR3 consists of 15 residues. The germline gives CDR1 SGHTA, CDR2 FQGNSA. The V gene lost 5 bases and the J gene lost 6 bases, with 17 bases spanning the gap. The chain couples TRBV7-2 to TRBJ2-4, with D possibly being TRBD1 (6 bases). The sequence was collected from a female donor with ankylosing spondylitis or in good health (not recorded which). Sequenced input: blood, either unsorted or a sorted T cell fraction (not recorded which). CDR3 amino acids: CASSTEQGRGNIQYF. CDR3 bases: TGTGCCAGCAGCACAGAACAGGGAAGGGGAAACATTCAGTACTTC.